A single sample gave rise to the 8 T cell receptor beta chains below, sequenced in a study of blood T cell repertoires in COVID-19. The repertoire was sequenced with immunoSEQ multiplex PCR; TCRdb's copy has only in-frame clones and lacks some. The sample has about 120,000 clones; over 75% are singletons. Specimen: peripheral blood. Every receptor here comes from a man between 65 and 85 years old with active or convalescent COVID-19.

The chain couples TRBV27 to TRBJ1-5, with D uncertain. Trimming took off 3 bases at V and 2 bases at J, with 11 bases between the two ends. CDR1 and CDR2 from the germline V gene are MNHEY and SMNVEV (reference sequence). The CDR3 length is 15 residues. The CDR3 DNA follows: TGTGCCAGCAGTTTGGTCCCGGTGGGCAATCAGCCCCAGCATTTT. The encoded protein is CASSLVPVGNQPQHF.

The chain recombines TRBV21-1 with TRBJ1-5; TRBD1, as called in the table, went unchecked against the DNA. TRBV21-1 is deemed a pseudogene. The CDR3 has 18 residues. CDR3 sequence: CASSKEARDRLQNQPQHF. DNA for the CDR3: TGTGCCAGCAGCAAAGAGGCTAGGGACAGGCTCCAAAATCAGCCCCAGCATTTT.

This clone was counted once. The chain uses TRBV5-8 and TRBJ2-6; D perhaps matches TRBD1 (5 bases). The CDR3 runs 18 residues. Trimming removed 6 bases from V and 0 bases from J, with 19 bases in between. The germline V gene encodes CDR1 SGHTS and CDR2 YDEGEE. The CDR3 region has the DNA TGTGCCAGCACCCGACGCGGCAGGGAAAGCTCTGGGGCCAACGTCCTGACTTTC. Its translation: CASTRRGRESSGANVLTF. The variable domain in full, with the rest retrieved from reference TRBV5-8 and TRBJ2-6, is EAGVTQSPTHLIKTRGQQATLRCSPISGHTSVYWYQQALGLGLQFLLWYDEGEERNRGNFPPRFSGRQFPNYSSELNVNALELEDSALYLCASTRRGRESSGANVLTFGAGSRLTVL.

The chain couples TRBV3-1 (or the pseudogene TRBV3-2) to TRBJ2-3, with D perhaps TRBD1 (6 bases). Trimming left V 4 bases short and J 1 base short, with 21 bases between. From germline, CDR1 is LGHDT and CDR2 YNNKEL (reference sequence). The length of the CDR3 is 18 residues. CDR3 residues: CASSPGTLSRPGTDTQYF. The CDR3, as DNA: TGTGCCAGCAGCCCTGGGACACTCTCAAGACCCGGCACAGATACGCAGTATTTT.

This clone was seen more than once but under ten times. The chain combines TRBV21-1 with TRBJ2-7; the table's D gene call, TRBD1, was not cross checked with the DNA. TRBV21-1 is termed a pseudogene. The CDR3 runs 16 residues. This CDR3 is CASSRYSGTGDYEQYF. DNA of the CDR3: TGTGCCAGCAGCCGTTACTCCGGGACAGGGGACTACGAGCAGTACTTC.

This sequence joins TRBV2 and TRBJ1-1; D gene uncertain. The CDR3 runs 15 residues. Germline CDR1 SNHLY, CDR2 FYNNEI. With 2 bases removed from V and 0 bases from J, the gap between germline ends came to 10 bases. The CDR3 loop reads CASSEIPRMNTEAFF. The CDR3 region has the DNA TGTGCCAGCAGTGAAATTCCCCGTATGAACACTGAAGCTTTCTTT.

V gene TRBV4-1 combines with J gene TRBJ1-3; tentatively, D is TRBD1 (6 bases). Trimming stripped 3 bases from V and 1 base from J, with 13 bases between. This CDR3 comprises 16 residues. Germline V gene sequence: CDR1 MGHRA, CDR2 YSYEKL. The CDR3 DNA is TGCGCCAGCAGCCAGCAAACAACAGGGTCTGGAAACACCATATATTTT. Its translation: CASSQQTTGSGNTIYF.

This chain connects TRBV15 to TRBJ2-7, with 8 bases lining up with TRBD2. Unmatched junction bases numbered 7, after V lost 4 bases and J lost 2 bases. Germline-derived CDR1 and CDR2 are LNHNV and YYDKDF (reference sequence). The length of the CDR3 is 15 residues. DNA of the CDR3: TGTGCCACCAGCAAATATAGCGGGGAGGCCTACGAGCAGTACTTC. It codes for CATSKYSGEAYEQYF. Full variable domain (missing parts from reference TRBV15 and TRBJ2-7): DAMVIQNPRYQVTQFGKPVTLSCSQTLNHNVMYWYQQKSSQAPKLLFHYYDKDFNNEADTPDNFQSRRPNTSFCFLDIRSPGLGDTAMYLCATSKYSGEAYEQYFGPGTRLTVT.